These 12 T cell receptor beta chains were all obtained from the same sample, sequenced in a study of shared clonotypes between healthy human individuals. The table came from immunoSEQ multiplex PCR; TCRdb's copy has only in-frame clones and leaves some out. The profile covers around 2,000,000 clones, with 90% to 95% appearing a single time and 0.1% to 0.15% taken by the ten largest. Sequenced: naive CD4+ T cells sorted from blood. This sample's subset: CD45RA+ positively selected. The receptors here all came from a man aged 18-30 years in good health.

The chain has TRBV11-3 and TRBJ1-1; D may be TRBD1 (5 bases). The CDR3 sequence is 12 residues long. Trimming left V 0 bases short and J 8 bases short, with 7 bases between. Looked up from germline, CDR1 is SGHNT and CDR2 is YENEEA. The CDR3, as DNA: TGTGCCAGCAGCTTAGATGGGGGAGAAGCTTTCTTT. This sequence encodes CASSLDGGEAFF.

The CDR3 DNA sequence: TGTGCCAGCAGCTTAGAGGGGACAAGTTACAATCAGCCCCAGCATTTT. It yields the protein CASSLEGTSYNQPQHF. V and J are TRBV7-9 and TRBJ1-5; D possibly corresponds to TRBD1 (6 bases). There are 16 residues in the CDR3. Trimming took off 1 base at V and 3 bases at J, with 13 bases between the two ends. The germline CDR1 and CDR2 sequences are SEHNR and FQNEAQ (reference sequence). Looking up the rest from reference TRBV7-9 and TRBJ1-5 gives the full variable domain: DTGVSQNPRHKITKRGQNVTFRCDPISEHNRLYWYRQTLGQGPEFLTYFQNEAQLEKSRLLSDRFSAERPKGSFSTLEIQRTEQGDSAMYLCASSLEGTSYNQPQHFGDGTRLSIL.

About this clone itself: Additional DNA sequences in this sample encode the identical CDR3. CDR3 bases: TGTGCCACCAGCAGAGATCGGGATTATGGCTACACCTTC. It is translated as CATSRDRDYGYTF. The rearrangement joins TRBV15 to TRBJ1-2; D not resolved. V lost 0 bases, J lost 5 bases, and 7 bases lay in between. The germline V gene has CDR1 LNHNV and CDR2 YYDKDF (reference sequence). The CDR3 runs to 13 residues.

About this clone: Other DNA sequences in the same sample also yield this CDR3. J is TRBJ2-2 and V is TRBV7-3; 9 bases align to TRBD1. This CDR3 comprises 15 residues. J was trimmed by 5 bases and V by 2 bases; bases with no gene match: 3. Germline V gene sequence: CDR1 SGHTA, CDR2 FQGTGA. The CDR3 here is CASSLGQGSTGELFF. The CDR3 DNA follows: TGTGCCAGCAGCTTAGGACAGGGGAGTACCGGGGAGCTGTTTTTT.

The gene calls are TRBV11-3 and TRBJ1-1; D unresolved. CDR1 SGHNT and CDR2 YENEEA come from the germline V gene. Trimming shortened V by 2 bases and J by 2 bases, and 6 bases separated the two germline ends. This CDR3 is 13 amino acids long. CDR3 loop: CASSLTKNTEAFF. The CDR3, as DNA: TGTGCCAGCAGCTTAACTAAAAACACTGAAGCTTTCTTT.

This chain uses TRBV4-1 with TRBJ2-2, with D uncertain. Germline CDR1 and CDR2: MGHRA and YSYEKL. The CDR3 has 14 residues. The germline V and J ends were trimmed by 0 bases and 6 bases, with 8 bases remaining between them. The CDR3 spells CASSQESNAGELFF. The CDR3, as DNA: TGCGCCAGCAGCCAAGAGTCCAATGCCGGGGAGCTGTTTTTT.

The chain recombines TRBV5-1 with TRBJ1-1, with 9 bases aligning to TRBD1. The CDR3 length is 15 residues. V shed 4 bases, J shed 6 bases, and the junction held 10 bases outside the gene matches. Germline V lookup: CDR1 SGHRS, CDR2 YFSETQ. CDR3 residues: CASSARSGQGAEAFF. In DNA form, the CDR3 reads TGCGCCAGCAGCGCCCGATCGGGACAGGGCGCTGAAGCTTTCTTT.

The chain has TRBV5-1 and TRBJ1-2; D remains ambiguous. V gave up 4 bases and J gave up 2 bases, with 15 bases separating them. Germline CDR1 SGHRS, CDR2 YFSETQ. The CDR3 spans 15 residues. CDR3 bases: TGCGCCAGCAGCCCGGGGTGGGTAGCCAACTATGGCTACACCTTC. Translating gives CASSPGWVANYGYTF.

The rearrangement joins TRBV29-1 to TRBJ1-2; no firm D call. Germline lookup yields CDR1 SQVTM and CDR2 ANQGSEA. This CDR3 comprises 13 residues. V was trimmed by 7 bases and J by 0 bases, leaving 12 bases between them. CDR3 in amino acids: CSALGRANYGYTF. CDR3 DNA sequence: TGCAGCGCCCTTGGACGAGCTAACTATGGCTACACCTTC.

The CDR3 DNA sequence: TGCGCCAGCAGCTCCACAGGGTCCCACGAGCAGTACTTC. This translates into CASSSTGSHEQYF. The V gene is TRBV5-1, the J gene TRBJ2-7; TRBD1 is a possible D gene (6 bases). The CDR3 is made up of 13 amino acids. V was pared by 3 bases and J by 5 bases, with 12 bases between. Germline V gene sequence: CDR1 SGHRS, CDR2 YFSETQ.

CDR3 sequence: CASSEKWGTAVNSPLHF. As DNA, the CDR3 is TGTGCCAGCAGTGAAAAATGGGGGACAGCCGTTAATTCACCCCTCCACTTT. J is TRBJ1-6 and V is TRBV2; 7 nucleotides match TRBD1. The J segment lost 6 bases and the V segment lost 2 bases, leaving 10 bases of the junction unmatched. The CDR3 contains 17 residues. The V gene's germline CDR1 is SNHLY and CDR2 FYNNEI.

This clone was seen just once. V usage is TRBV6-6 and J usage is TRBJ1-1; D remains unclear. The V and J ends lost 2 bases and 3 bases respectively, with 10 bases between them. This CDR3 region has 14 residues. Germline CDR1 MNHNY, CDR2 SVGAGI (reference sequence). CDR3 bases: TGTGCCAGCAGTTACGCAGGAAGTTACACTGAAGCTTTCTTT. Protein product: CASSYAGSYTEAFF.